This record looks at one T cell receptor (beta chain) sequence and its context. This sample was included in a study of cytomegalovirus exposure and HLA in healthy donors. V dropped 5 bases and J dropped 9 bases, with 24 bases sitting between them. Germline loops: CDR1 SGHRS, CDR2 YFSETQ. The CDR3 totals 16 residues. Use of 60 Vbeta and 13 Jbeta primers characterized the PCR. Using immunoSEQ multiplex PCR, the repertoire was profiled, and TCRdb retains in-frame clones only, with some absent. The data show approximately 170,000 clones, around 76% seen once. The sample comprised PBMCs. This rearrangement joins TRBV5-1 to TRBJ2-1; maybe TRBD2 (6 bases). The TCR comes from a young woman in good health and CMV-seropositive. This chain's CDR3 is CASSRPTRAERGEQFF. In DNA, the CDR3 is TGCGCCAGCAGTAGGCCGACTAGGGCAGAACGAGGTGAGCAGTTCTTC.